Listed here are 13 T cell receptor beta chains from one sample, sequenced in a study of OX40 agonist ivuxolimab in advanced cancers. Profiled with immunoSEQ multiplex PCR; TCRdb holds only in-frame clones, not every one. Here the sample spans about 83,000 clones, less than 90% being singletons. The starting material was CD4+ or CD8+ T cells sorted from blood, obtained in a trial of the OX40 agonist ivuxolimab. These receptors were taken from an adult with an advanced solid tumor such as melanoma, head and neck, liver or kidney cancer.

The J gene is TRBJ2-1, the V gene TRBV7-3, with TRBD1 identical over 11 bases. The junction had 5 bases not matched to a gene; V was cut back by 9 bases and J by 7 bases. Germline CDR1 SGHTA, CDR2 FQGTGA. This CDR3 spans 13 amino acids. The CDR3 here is CASGTGGYNEQFF. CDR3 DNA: TGTGCCAGTGGGACAGGGGGTTATAATGAGCAGTTCTTC.

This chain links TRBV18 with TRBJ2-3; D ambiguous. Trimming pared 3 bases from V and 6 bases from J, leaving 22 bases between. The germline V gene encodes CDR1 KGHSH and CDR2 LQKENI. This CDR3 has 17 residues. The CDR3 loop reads CASSPPVTAEQWDTQYF. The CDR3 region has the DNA TGTGCCAGCTCACCTCCCGTGACCGCCGAACAATGGGATACGCAGTATTTT.

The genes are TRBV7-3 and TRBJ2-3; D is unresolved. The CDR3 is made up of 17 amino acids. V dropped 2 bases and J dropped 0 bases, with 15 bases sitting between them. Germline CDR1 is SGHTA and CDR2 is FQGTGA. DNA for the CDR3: TGTGCCAGCAGCTTACGGACGGACCCACTCAGCACAGATACGCAGTATTTT. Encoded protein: CASSLRTDPLSTDTQYF. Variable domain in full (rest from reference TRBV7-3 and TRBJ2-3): GAGVSQTPSNKVTEKGKYVELRCDPISGHTALYWYRQSLGQGPEFLIYFQGTGAADDSGLPNDRFFAVRPEGSVSTLKIQRTERGDSAVYLCASSLRTDPLSTDTQYFGPGTRLTVL.

CDR3 nucleotides: TGTGCCAGCAGCTTAGCACAACAGAGTTCAACGGGTGGCTACACCTTC. Translated, it gives CASSLAQQSSTGGYTF. V is TRBV7-2 and J is TRBJ1-2; no definite D call. CDR3 length equals 16 residues. The V and J ends lost 0 bases and 7 bases respectively, with 18 bases between them. Germline assignment: CDR1 SGHTA and CDR2 FQGNSA.

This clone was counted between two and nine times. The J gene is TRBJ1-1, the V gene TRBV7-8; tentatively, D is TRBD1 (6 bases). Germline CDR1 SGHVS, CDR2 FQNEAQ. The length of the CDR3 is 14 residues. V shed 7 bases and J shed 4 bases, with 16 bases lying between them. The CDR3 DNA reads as TGTGCCAGCACCCTACGCAGGGGAGGCACTGAAGCTTTCTTT. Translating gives CASTLRRGGTEAFF.

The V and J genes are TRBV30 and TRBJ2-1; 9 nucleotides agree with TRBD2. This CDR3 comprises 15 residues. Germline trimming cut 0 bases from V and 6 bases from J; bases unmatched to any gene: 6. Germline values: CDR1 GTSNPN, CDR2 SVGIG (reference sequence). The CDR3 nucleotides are TGTGCCTGGAGTGTACGGCGGGGGGGAATCAATGAGCAGTTCTTC. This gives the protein CAWSVRRGGINEQFF. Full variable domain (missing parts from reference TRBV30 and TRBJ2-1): SQTIHQWPATLVQPVGSPLSLECTVEGTSNPNLYWYRQAAGRGLQLLFYSVGIGQISSEVPQNLSASRPQDRQFILSSKKLLLSDSGFYLCAWSVRRGGINEQFFGPGTRLTVL.

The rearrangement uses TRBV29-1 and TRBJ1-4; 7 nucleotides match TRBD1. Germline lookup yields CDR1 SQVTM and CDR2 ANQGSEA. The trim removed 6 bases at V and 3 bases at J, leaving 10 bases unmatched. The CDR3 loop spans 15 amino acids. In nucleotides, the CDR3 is TGCAGCGTAAGGGACAGCAGGGTCTCTAATGAAAAACTGTTTTTT. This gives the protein CSVRDSRVSNEKLFF.

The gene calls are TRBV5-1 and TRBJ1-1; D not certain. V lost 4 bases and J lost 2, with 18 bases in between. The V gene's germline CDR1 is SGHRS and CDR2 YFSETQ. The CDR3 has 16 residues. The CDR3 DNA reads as TGCGCCAGCAGCAATTCCCGCCCCCCTGATAACACTGAAGCTTTCTTT. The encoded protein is CASSNSRPPDNTEAFF.

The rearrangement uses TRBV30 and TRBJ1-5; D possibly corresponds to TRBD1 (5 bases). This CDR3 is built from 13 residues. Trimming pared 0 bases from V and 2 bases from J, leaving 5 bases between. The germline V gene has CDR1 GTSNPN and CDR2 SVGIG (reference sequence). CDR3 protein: CAWSVQGNQPQHF. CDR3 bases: TGTGCCTGGAGTGTACAGGGCAATCAGCCCCAGCATTTT.

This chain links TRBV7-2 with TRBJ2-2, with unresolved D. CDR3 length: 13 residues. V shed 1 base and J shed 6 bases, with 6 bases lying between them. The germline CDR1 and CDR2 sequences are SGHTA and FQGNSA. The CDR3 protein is CASSLGVAGELFF. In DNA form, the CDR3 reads TGTGCCAGCAGCTTAGGAGTAGCCGGGGAGCTGTTTTTT. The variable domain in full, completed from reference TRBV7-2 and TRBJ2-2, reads GAGVSQSPSNKVTEKGKDVELRCDPISGHTALYWYRQSLGQGLEFLIYFQGNSAPDKSGLPSDRFSAERTGGSVSTLTIQRTQQEDSAVYLCASSLGVAGELFFGEGSRLTVL.

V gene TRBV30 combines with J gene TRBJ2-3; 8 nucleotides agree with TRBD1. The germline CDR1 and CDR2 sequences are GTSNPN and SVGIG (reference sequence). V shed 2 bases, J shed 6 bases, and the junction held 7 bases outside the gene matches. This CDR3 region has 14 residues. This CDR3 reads CAWSRQGAADTQYF. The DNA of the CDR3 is TGTGCCTGGAGTCGGCAGGGGGCAGCGGATACGCAGTATTTT.

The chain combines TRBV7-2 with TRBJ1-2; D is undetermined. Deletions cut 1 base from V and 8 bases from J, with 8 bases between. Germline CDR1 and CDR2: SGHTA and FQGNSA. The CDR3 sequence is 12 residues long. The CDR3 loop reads CASSLGFDGYTF. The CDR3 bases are TGTGCCAGCAGCTTAGGATTTGACGGCTACACCTTC.

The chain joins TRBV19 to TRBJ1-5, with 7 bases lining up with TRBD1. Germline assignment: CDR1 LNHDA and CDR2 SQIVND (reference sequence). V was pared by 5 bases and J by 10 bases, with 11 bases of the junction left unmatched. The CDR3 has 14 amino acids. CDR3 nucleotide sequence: TGTGCCAGTAGTGGGGGACAGCCCGGTGGTCCCCAGCATTTT. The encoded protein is CASSGGQPGGPQHF.